The text below deals with one TCR beta chain. The germline gives CDR1 SNHLY, CDR2 FYNNEI. The CDR3 extends over 14 amino acids. V dropped 4 bases and J dropped 2; count of bases not matched to a gene: 4. Followed longitudinally, the Seattle patients had been enrolled during active infection. The authors' processing: By means of reference gene primer amplification, nucleated cell counts were estimated. Generated by immunoSEQ multiplex PCR, the TCRdb table keeps only in-frame clones and is missing some. V, J and clone size are those of that table, while D and trimming were read from the DNA. The data contain 200,000 to 250,000 clones, around 86% of them singletons. The data are from a study of blood T cell repertoires in COVID-19. Study-wide context: The samples span acute and convalescent COVID-19 from the United States, Italy and Spain. T cells, B-cell-depleted T cells, or PBMCs provided the cDNA or gDNA that served as material.

The sample taken for sequencing was peripheral blood. The gene calls are TRBV2 and TRBJ1-1, with 7 bases that match TRBD1. The sequence derives from a man aged 50-60 years with COVID-19, enrolled during active disease. CDR3 amino acids: CASSGGQRNTEAFF. The CDR3 DNA reads as TGTGCCAGCAGTGGGGGACAGCGAAACACTGAAGCTTTCTTT.